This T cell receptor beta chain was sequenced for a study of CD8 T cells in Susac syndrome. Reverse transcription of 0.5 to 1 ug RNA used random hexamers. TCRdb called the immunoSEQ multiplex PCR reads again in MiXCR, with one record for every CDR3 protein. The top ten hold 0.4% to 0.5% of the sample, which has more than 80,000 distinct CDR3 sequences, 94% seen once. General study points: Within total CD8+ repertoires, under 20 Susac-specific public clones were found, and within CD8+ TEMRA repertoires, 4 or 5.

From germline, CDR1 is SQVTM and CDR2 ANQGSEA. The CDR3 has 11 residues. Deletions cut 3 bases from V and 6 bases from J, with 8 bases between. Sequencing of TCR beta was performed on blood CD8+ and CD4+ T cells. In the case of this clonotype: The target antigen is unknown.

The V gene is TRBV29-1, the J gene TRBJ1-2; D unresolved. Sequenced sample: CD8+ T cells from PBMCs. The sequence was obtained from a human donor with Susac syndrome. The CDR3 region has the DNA TGCAGCGTTGATAAAGAGGATGGCTACACCTTC. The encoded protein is CSVDKEDGYTF.